This entry lists 12 T cell receptor beta chains sequenced from one sample in a study of cytomegalovirus exposure and HLA in healthy donors. Primers: 60 Vbeta forward and 13 Jbeta reverse. Repertoires were generated with immunoSEQ multiplex PCR, while TCRdb's copy carries only in-frame clones and drops some. The sample lists fewer than 130,000 clones, about 80% seen once, with 13% in the top ten. Specimen: PBMCs. These receptors came from a man aged 30 to 39 in good health and CMV-seropositive.

V is TRBV6-1 and J is TRBJ1-2; D gene unclear. Trimming removed 6 bases from V and 4 bases from J, with 12 bases in between. CDR3 length: 13 residues. Germline CDR1 and CDR2: MNHNS and SASEGT. CDR3 loop: CASREQNFYGYTF. In nucleotides, the CDR3 is TGTGCCAGCAGGGAACAGAATTTCTATGGCTACACCTTC.

The V call is TRBV18, the J call TRBJ1-2; D not certain. The CDR3 covers 14 residues. The V gene lost 3 bases and the J gene lost 4 bases, with 12 bases spanning the gap. In germline, CDR1 is KGHSH, CDR2 LQKENI. For the CDR3, the DNA is TGTGCCAGCTCACCCATCACCACGGGCTATGGCTACACCTTC. It encodes CASSPITTGYGYTF.

The chain joins TRBV11-3 to TRBJ2-1; D unclear. Germline V gives CDR1 SGHNT, CDR2 YENEEA. There are 13 residues in the CDR3. Trimming removed 5 bases at V and 3 bases at J, with 8 bases between. DNA of the CDR3: TGTGCCAGCAGCCAAGCCCACTACAATGAGCAGTTCTTC. Its protein product is CASSQAHYNEQFF.

This sequence joins TRBV7-2 and TRBJ2-7; 7 bases fit TRBD1. CDR1 is SGHTA and CDR2 is FQGNSA in the germline V gene. The CDR3 runs to 15 residues. The V segment lost 4 bases and the J segment 0 bases; nucleotides outside the gene matches: 6. CDR3 residues: CASSWTGRSSYEQYF. CDR3 bases: TGTGCCAGCAGCTGGACAGGTAGAAGCTCCTACGAGCAGTACTTC.

The chain carries TRBV29-1 and TRBJ1-2, with a tentative D call TRBD1 (5 bases). This CDR3 spans 14 amino acids. Germline CDR1 SQVTM, CDR2 ANQGSEA. DNA for the CDR3: TGCACCGTCAGCGACCCGGGACTGAACTATGGCTACACCTTC. It specifies CTVSDPGLNYGYTF.

The J gene is TRBJ2-1, the V gene TRBV10-1, with 10 bases fitting TRBD2. Germline V gene data show CDR1 as WNHNN and CDR2 as SYGVQD (reference sequence). V lost 10 bases to trimming and J lost 8 bases; unmatched junction nucleotides: 11. This CDR3 is 14 amino acids long. CDR3 amino acids: CATGPGLAMDEQFF. DNA of the CDR3: TGCGCCACGGGACCGGGACTAGCGATGGATGAGCAGTTCTTC.

The gene calls are TRBV10-3 and TRBJ1-2; TRBD1 is a possible D gene (6 bases). The V end was cut by 3 bases, the J end by 1 base, with 9 bases between. Per germline, CDR1 ENHRY and CDR2 SYGVKD. This CDR3 is built from 14 residues. Here the CDR3 DNA reads TGTGCCATCAGTGACCAGACAGGTAACTATGGCTACACCTTC. The encoded protein is CAISDQTGNYGYTF.

The genes are TRBV11-2 and TRBJ1-1, with 9 positions matching TRBD1. The CDR3 has 15 residues. CDR1 is SGHAT, CDR2 FQNNGV, per germline. Trimming at V came to 3 bases and at J to 4 bases, leaving 6 bases not matched to a gene. The CDR3 region is CASSFQQGAPTEAFF. The CDR3 DNA reads as TGTGCCAGCAGCTTCCAACAGGGGGCGCCCACTGAAGCTTTCTTT.

The rearrangement joins TRBV7-8 to TRBJ1-5; no firm D call. Trimming stripped 2 bases from V and 5 bases from J, with 10 bases between. This CDR3 is 14 amino acids long. Germline V lookup: CDR1 SGHVS, CDR2 FQNEAQ. CDR3 bases: TGTGCCAGCAGCTTAACCGGCGGATATCAGCCCCAGCATTTT. Translation gives CASSLTGGYQPQHF.

This clone has only one observation. V gene TRBV21-1 combines with J gene TRBJ1-4; whether TRBD1, the table's D call, matches the DNA was not checked. TRBV21-1 is a pseudogene. This CDR3 is built from 13 residues. CDR3 nucleotide sequence: TGTGCCAGCAGCAAACAGGGGGCGGAAGAGCTGTTTTTT. Its translation: CASSKQGAEELFF.

V usage is TRBV6-4 and J usage is TRBJ1-4; D is unclear. This CDR3 spans 14 amino acids. Trimming stripped 2 bases from V and 11 bases from J, with 15 bases between. CDR1 and CDR2 (germline): MRHNA, SNTAGT. CDR3: CASSDLGWAEKLFF. The CDR3 coding sequence is TGTGCCAGCAGTGACCTTGGATGGGCAGAGAAACTGTTTTTT.

The count of this clone is one. This rearrangement joins TRBV6-5 to TRBJ2-3; 8 nucleotides agree with TRBD1. The CDR3 consists of 15 residues. CDR1 MNHEY and CDR2 SVGAGI come from the germline V gene. J was trimmed by 0 bases and V by 5 bases; bases with no gene match: 4. This chain's CDR3 is CASSPDRGSTDTQYF. Written as DNA, the CDR3 is TGTGCCAGCAGTCCCGACAGGGGAAGCACAGATACGCAGTATTTT.